This T cell receptor (beta chain) was sequenced during a study of Tregs in tolerant kidney transplant recipients. Notes on the study in general: Donor-specific Treg expansion exceeded global Treg expansion in tolerant patients, suggesting antigen drive.

V shed 3 bases and J shed 1 base, with 12 bases lying between them. The CDR3 length is 15 residues. Points on this clone: Its antigen is as yet unknown. The CDR3 extends 3 residues past the end of the read, so its final part is completed from the germline J gene.

Only in-frame clones appear in the TCRdb table, and some are missing; sequencing was by immunoSEQ multiplex PCR. With approximately 49,000 clones in the sample, the ten largest clones hold around 0.91%. This clonotype was sampled from a human donor who received a combined kidney and bone marrow transplant. This material consisted of CD4+ T cells from blood, taken before the transplant. The rearrangement links TRBV23-1 to TRBJ2-5; D gene uncertain. TRBV23-1 is filed as an ORF, its function uncertain. The CDR3 bases that were read are TGCGCCAGCAGTCACAAACAGAAGTTCCAAGAGACC. This encodes CASSHKQKFQET. The whole CDR3 sequence is CASSHKQKFQETQYF.